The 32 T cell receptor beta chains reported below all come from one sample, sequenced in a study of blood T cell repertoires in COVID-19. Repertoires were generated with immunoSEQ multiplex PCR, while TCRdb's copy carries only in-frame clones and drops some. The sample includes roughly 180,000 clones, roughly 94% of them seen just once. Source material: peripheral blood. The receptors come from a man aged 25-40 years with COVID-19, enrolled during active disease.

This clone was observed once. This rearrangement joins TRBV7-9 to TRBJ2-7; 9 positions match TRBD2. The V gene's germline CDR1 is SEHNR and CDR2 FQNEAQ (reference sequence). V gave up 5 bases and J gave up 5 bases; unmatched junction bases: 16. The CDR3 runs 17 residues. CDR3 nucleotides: TGTGCCAGCAGCCCCGTCTGGACTAGCGACGGGTCCAACGAGCAGTACTTC. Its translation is CASSPVWTSDGSNEQYF.

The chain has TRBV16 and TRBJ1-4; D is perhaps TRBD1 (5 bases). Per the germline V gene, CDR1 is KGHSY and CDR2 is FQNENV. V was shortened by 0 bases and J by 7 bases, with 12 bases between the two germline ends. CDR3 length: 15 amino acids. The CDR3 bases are TGTGCCAGCAGCCAATCGATGGGGCAGGCTGAAAAACTGTTTTTT. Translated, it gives CASSQSMGQAEKLFF.

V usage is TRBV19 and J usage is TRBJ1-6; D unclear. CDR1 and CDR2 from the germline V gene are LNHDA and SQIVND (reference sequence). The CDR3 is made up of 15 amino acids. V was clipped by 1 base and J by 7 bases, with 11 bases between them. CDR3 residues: CASSIGAADNSPLHF. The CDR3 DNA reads TGTGCCAGTAGTATAGGGGCAGCTGACAATTCACCCCTCCACTTT.

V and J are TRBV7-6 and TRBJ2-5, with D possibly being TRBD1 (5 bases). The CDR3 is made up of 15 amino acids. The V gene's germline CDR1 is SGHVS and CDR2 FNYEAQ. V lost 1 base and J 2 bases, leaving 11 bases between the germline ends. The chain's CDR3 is CASSLVTDHQETQYF. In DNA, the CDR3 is TGTGCCAGCAGCTTAGTGACAGACCATCAAGAGACCCAGTACTTC.

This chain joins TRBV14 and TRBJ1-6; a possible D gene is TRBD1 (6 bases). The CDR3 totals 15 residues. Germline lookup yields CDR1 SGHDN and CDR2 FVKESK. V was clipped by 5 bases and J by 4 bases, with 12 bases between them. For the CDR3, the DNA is TGTGCCAGCAGCGGGACACTGGCTTATAATTCACCCCTCCACTTT. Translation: CASSGTLAYNSPLHF.

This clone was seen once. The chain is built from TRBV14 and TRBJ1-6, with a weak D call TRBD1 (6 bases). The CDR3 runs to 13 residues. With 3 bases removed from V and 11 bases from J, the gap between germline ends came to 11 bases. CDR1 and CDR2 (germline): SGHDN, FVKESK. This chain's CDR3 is CASSHGQPTPLHF. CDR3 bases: TGTGCCAGCAGCCACGGACAGCCTACACCCCTCCACTTT.

CDR3 sequence reads: CASSRDSSGNTIYF. CDR3 coding DNA: TGTGCCAGCAGCCGGGACAGCTCTGGAAACACCATATATTTT. The gene calls are TRBV5-4 and TRBJ1-3; 7 nucleotides line up with TRBD1. The V gene end was trimmed by 4 bases and the J gene end by 0 bases; junction bases not matched to a gene: 1. This CDR3 contains 14 residues. Germline assignment: CDR1 SGHNT and CDR2 YYREEE (reference sequence).

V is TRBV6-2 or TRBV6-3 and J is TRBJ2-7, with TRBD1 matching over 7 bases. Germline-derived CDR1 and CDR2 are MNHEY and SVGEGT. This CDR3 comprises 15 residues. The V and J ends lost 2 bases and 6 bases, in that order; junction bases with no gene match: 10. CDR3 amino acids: CASSYTQGSVSEQYF. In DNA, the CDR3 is TGTGCCAGCAGTTACACACAGGGGTCAGTGAGCGAGCAGTACTTC.

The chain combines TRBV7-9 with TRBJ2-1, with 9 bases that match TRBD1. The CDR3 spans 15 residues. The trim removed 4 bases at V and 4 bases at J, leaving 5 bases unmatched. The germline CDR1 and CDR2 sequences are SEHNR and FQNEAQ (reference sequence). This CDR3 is CASSSTGGEYNEQFF. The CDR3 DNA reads TGTGCCAGCAGCTCGACAGGGGGGGAATACAATGAGCAGTTCTTC.

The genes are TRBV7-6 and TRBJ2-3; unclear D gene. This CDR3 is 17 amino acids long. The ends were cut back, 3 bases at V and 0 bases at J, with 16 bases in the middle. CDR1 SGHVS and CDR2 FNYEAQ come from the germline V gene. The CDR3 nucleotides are TGTGCCAGCAGCTTTTTTAGTGTTAAGACTAGCACAGATACGCAGTATTTT. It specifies CASSFFSVKTSTDTQYF.

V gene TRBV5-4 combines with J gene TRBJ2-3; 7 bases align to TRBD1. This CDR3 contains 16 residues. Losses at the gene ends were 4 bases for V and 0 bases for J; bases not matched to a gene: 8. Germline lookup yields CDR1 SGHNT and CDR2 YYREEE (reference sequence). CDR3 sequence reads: CASSPGTASSTDTQYF. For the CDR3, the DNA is TGTGCCAGCAGCCCCGGGACAGCCTCTAGCACAGATACGCAGTATTTT.

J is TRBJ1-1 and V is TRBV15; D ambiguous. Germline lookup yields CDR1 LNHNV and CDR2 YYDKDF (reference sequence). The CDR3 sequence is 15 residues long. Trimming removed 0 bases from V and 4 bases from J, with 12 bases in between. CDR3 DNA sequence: TGTGCCACCAGCAGAGATGGGCGGGCGGGCACTGAAGCTTTCTTT. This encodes CATSRDGRAGTEAFF. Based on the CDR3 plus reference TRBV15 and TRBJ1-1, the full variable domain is DAMVIQNPRYQVTQFGKPVTLSCSQTLNHNVMYWYQQKSSQAPKLLFHYYDKDFNNEADTPDNFQSRRPNTSFCFLDIRSPGLGDTAMYLCATSRDGRAGTEAFFGQGTRLTVV.

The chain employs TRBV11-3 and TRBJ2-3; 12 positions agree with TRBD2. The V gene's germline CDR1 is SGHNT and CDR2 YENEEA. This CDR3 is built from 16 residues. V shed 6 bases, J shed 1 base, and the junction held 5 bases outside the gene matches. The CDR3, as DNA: TGTGCCAGCAGTGAGACTAGCGGGGGAGGCACAGATACGCAGTATTTT. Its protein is CASSETSGGGTDTQYF.

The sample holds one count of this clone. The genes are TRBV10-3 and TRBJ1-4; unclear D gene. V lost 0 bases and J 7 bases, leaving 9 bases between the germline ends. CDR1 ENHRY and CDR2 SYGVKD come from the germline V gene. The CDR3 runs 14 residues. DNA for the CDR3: TGTGCCATCAGTGAGTCGGACTGGGGTGAAAAACTGTTTTTT. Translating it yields CAISESDWGEKLFF.

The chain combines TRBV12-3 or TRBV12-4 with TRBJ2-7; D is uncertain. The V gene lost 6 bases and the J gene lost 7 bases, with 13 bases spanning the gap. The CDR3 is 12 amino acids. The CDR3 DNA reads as TGTGCCAGCAGCCTCCTAGAGTGGGAGCAGTACTTC. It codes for CASSLLEWEQYF.

The CDR3 protein is CASSIGGTGPEAFF. DNA for the CDR3: TGTGCCAGTAGTATTGGGGGGACCGGGCCTGAAGCTTTCTTT. The rearrangement joins TRBV19 to TRBJ1-1; tentative D call: TRBD1 (5 bases). The germline gives CDR1 LNHDA, CDR2 SQIVND (reference sequence). Trimming took 3 bases from V and 6 from J, leaving 14 bases between them. This CDR3 has 14 amino acids.

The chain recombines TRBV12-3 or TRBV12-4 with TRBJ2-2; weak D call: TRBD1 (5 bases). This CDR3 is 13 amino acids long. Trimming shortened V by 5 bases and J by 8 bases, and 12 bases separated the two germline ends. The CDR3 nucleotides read TGTGCCAGCAGTAACAGGTTTCGGGGGGAGCTGTTTTTT. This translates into CASSNRFRGELFF.

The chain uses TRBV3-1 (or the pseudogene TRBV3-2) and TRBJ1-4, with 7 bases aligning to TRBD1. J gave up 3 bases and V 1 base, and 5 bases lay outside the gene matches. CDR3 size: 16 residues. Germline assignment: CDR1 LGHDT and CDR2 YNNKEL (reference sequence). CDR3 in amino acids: CASSQGQGVPNEKLFF. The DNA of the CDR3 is TGTGCCAGCAGCCAAGGACAGGGCGTCCCTAATGAAAAACTGTTTTTT.

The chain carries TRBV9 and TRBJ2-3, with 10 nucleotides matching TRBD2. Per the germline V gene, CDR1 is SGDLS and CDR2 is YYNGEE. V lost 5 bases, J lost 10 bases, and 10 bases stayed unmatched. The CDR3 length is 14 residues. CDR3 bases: TGTGCCAGCAGTCTTAGCGGGGGGCTCAGTTCGCAGTATTTT. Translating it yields CASSLSGGLSSQYF.

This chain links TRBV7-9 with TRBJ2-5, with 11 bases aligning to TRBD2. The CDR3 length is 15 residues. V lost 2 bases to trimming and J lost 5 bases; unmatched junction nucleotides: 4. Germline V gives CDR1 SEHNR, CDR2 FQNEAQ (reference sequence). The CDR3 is CASSLSTSGVETQYF. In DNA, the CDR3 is TGTGCCAGCAGCTTATCGACTAGCGGGGTCGAGACCCAGTACTTC.

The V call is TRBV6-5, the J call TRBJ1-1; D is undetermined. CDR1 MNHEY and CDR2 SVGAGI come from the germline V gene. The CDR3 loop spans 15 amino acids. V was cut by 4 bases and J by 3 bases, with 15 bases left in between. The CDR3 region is CASSWVRPADTEAFF. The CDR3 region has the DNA TGTGCCAGCAGTTGGGTAAGACCGGCGGACACTGAAGCTTTCTTT.

The CDR3 loop is CASTKGQGGTEAFF. CDR3 coding DNA: TGTGCCAGCACCAAGGGCCAGGGAGGGACTGAAGCTTTCTTT. The rearrangement links TRBV6-5 to TRBJ1-1, with a possible D match to TRBD1 (5 bases). Germline V gene sequence: CDR1 MNHEY, CDR2 SVGAGI. This CDR3 contains 14 residues. V lost 7 bases to trimming and J lost 5 bases, with 17 bases between them.

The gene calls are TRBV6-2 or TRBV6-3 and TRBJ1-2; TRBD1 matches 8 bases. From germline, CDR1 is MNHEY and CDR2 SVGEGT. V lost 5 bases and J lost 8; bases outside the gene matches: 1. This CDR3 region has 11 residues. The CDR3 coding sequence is TGTGCCAGCAGTGACAGGGGCGGCTACACCTTC. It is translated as CASSDRGGYTF.

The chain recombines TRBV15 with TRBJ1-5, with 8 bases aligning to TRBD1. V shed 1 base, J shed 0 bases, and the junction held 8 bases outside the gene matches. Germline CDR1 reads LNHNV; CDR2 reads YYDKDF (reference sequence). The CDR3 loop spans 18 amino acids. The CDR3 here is CATSRARTGTFSNQPQHF. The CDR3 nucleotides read TGTGCCACCAGCAGAGCCCGGACAGGGACTTTTAGCAATCAGCCCCAGCATTTT.

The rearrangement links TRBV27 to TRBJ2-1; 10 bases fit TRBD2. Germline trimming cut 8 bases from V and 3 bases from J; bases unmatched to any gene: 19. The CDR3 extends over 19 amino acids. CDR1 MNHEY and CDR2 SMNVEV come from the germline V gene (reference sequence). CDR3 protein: CASSNGPGESGGVYNEQFF. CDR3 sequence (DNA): TGTGCCAGCTCCAATGGGCCAGGGGAAAGCGGGGGGGTCTACAATGAGCAGTTCTTC.

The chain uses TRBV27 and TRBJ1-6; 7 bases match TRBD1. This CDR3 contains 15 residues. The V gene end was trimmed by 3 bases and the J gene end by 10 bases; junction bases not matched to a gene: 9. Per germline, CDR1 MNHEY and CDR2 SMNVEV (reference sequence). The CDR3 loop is CASSLGQGVASPLHF. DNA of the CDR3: TGTGCCAGCAGTTTGGGGCAGGGGGTAGCATCACCCCTCCACTTT.

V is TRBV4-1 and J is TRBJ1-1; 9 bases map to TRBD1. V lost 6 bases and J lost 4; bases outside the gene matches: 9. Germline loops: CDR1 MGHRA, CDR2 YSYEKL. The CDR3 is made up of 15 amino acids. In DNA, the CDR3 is TGCGCCAGCAGGCGTCCGGGGACAGGGAGCACTGAAGCTTTCTTT. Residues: CASRRPGTGSTEAFF.

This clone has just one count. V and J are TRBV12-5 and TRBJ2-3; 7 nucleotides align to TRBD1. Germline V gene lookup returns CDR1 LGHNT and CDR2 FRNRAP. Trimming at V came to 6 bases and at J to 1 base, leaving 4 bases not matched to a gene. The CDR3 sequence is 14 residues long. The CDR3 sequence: CASGRDRGTDTQYF. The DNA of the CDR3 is TGTGCTAGTGGGAGAGACAGGGGCACAGATACGCAGTATTTT.

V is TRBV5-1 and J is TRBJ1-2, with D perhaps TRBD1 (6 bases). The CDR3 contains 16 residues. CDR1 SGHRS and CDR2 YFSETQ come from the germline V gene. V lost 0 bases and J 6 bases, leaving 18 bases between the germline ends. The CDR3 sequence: CASSLDGQRTKHGYTF. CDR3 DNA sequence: TGCGCCAGCAGCTTGGATGGACAGCGGACCAAACATGGCTACACCTTC.

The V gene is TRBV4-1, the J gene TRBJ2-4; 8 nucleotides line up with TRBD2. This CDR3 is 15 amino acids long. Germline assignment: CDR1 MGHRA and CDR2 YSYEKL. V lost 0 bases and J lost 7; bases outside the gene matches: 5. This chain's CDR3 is CASSQDRTGGNIQYF. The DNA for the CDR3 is TGCGCCAGCAGCCAAGATCGTACGGGGGGGAACATTCAGTACTTC.

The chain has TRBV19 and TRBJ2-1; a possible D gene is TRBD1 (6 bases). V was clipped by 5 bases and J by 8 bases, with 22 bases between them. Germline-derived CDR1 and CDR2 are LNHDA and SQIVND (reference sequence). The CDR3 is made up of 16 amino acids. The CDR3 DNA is TGTGCCAGTAGTCCTGGACTGGGGGCAGGGGCCGATGAGCAGTTCTTC. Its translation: CASSPGLGAGADEQFF.

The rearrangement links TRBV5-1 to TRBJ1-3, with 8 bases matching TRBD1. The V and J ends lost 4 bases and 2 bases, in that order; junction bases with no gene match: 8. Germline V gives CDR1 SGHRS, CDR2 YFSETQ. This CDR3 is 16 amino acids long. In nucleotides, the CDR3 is TGCGCCAGCAGCATGGACAGGGAGTCGACTGGAAACACCATATATTTT. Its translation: CASSMDRESTGNTIYF.